One and the same sample provided the 10 T cell receptor beta chains below, sequenced in a study of T cells in women clearing cervical HPV infection. The table came from immunoSEQ multiplex PCR; TCRdb's copy has only in-frame clones and leaves some out. The sample table includes 36,000 or so clones. Source material: blood buffy coat. The receptors here all came from a woman aged 18-70 years with a cervical HPV16 infection that either progressed to CIN3+ or cleared (not recorded which).

To note about this clone: Sequencing ends 3 residues short of the CDR3 end; the germline J gene provides the rest. V is TRBV7-2 and J is TRBJ2-4, with unresolved D. The CDR3 totals 14 residues. The germline CDR1 and CDR2 sequences are SGHTA and FQGNSA. CDR3 loop: CASSLARSNYGQYF. CDR3 bases read: TGTGCCAGCAGCTTAGCAAGGTCTAACTATGGT.

With regard to this clone: The sequenced fragment ends 3 residues before the CDR3 boundary, so the rest is inferred from the germline J gene. V usage is TRBV12-3 or TRBV12-4 and J usage is TRBJ2-5; perhaps TRBD2 as D (6 bases). The length of the CDR3 is 14 residues. The V and J ends lost 3 bases and 4 bases respectively, with 12 bases between them. The CDR3 sequence is CASSLEGGVETQYF. The covered CDR3 bases are TGTGCCAGCAGTTTGGAGGGCGGGGTAGAGACC.

About this clone: The read comes to an end 3 residues before the CDR3 does, leaving the germline J gene to fill in the end. The rearrangement joins TRBV10-3 to TRBJ1-1; D might be TRBD1 (5 bases). Germline V gene sequence: CDR1 ENHRY, CDR2 SYGVKD. V dropped 6 bases and J dropped 3 bases, with 14 bases sitting between them. This CDR3 contains 14 residues. CDR3: CAISLTRGDTEAFF. Incomplete CDR3 DNA: TGTGCCATCAGCCTGACCCGGGGGGACACTGAA.

With respect to this clone: The read finishes 3 residues shy of the CDR3 end, and the germline J gene is used to complete it. The chain combines TRBV10-3 with TRBJ1-5, with D perhaps TRBD1 (6 bases). The CDR3 spans 17 residues. V was pared by 3 bases and J by 5 bases, with 20 bases between. In germline, CDR1 is ENHRY, CDR2 SYGVKD. Here the CDR3 reads CAISDNLGGGADQPQHF. The part of the CDR3 DNA that was read is TGTGCCATCAGTGACAATCTAGGGGGGGGAGCGGATCAGCCC.

For this clone: The CDR3 extends 3 residues past the end of the read, so its final part is completed from the germline J gene. The rearrangement joins TRBV30 to TRBJ1-5, with a weak D call TRBD1 (6 bases). V lost 1 base and J lost 4, with 11 bases in between. Looked up from germline, CDR1 is GTSNPN and CDR2 is SVGIG (reference sequence). The CDR3 is 14 residues long. CDR3 bases read: TGTGCCTGGAGTGACAGGGTAGGGAATCAGCCC. Its protein is CAWSDRVGNQP. The entire CDR3 protein is CAWSDRVGNQPQHF.

Regarding this clone: The read comes to an end 3 residues before the CDR3 does, leaving the germline J gene to fill in the end. The J gene is TRBJ2-3, the V gene TRBV18; a weak D match, TRBD2 (5 bases). CDR3 length equals 13 residues. The V end lost 2 bases, the J end lost 4 bases, and 7 bases lay between the germline ends. Germline V gives CDR1 KGHSH, CDR2 LQKENI. The CDR3 reads CASSPTSPDTQYF. The covered CDR3 bases are TGTGCCAGCTCACCAACTAGTCCAGATACG.

Comments on this clone: The read finishes 3 residues shy of the CDR3 end, and the germline J gene is used to complete it. The rearrangement joins TRBV7-2 to TRBJ1-2; 7 nucleotides agree with TRBD1. V was clipped by 5 bases and J by 5 bases; unmatched bases: 8. CDR1 and CDR2 from the germline V gene are SGHTA and FQGNSA. The CDR3 sequence is 14 residues long. The sequenced CDR3 bases are TGTGCCAGCAGCCCACAGGGGACAGCATATGGC. Translated: CASSPQGTAYG. The complete CDR3 protein is CASSPQGTAYGYTF.

Of note for this clone: With the read ending 3 residues before the CDR3 end, the germline J gene is used to fill in that end. The chain joins TRBV10-1 to TRBJ1-1; 8 bases line up with TRBD1. CDR3 length equals 12 residues. In germline, CDR1 is WNHNN, CDR2 SYGVQD (reference sequence). Partial CDR3 DNA: TGCGCCAGCAGTGAAGGACAGGGATCG. Translating gives CASSEGQGS. The entire CDR3 sequence reads CASSEGQGSAFF.

As to this clone: Read sequence stops 3 residues before the CDR3 end, and the germline J gene provides the missing end. The V and J genes are TRBV2 and TRBJ2-1, with D perhaps matching TRBD2 (7 bases). CDR1 and CDR2 from the germline V gene are SNHLY and FYNNEI. V lost 3 bases to trimming and J lost 8 bases, with 17 bases between them. The CDR3 has 15 residues. The DNA read from the CDR3 is TGTGCCAGCAGTGAGTGGCGGGGGCCCGGCGATGAG. It is translated as CASSEWRGPGDE. The entire CDR3 protein is CASSEWRGPGDEQFF.

As regards this clone: The read gets to within 3 residues of the CDR3 end, and the germline J gene fills in the rest. The V call is TRBV19, the J call TRBJ1-2, with a tentative D call TRBD1 (5 bases). The length of the CDR3 is 13 residues. Germline V gene sequence: CDR1 LNHDA, CDR2 SQIVND (reference sequence). The CDR3 is CASSAGTFYDYTF. CDR3 DNA (partial): TGTGCCAGTAGTGCCGGGACTTTCTACGAC.